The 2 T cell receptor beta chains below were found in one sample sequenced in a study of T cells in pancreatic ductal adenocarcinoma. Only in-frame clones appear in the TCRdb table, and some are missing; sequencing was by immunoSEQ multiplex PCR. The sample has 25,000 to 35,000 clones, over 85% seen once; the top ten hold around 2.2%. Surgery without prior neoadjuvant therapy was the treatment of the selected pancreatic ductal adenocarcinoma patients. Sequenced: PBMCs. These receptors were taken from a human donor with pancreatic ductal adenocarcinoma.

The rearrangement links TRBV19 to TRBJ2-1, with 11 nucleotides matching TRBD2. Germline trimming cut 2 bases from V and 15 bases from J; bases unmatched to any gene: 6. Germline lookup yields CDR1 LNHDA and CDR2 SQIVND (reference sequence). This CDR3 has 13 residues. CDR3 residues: CASSILSGRVPFF. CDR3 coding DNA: TGTGCCAGTAGTATACTTAGCGGGAGGGTCCCGTTCTTC.

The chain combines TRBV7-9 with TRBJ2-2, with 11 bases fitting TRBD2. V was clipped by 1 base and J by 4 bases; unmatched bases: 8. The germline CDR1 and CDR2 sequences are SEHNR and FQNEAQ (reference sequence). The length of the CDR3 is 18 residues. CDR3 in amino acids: CASSLGGLADSRTGELFF. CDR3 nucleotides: TGTGCCAGCAGCTTAGGGGGACTAGCGGATTCCCGCACCGGGGAGCTGTTTTTT.